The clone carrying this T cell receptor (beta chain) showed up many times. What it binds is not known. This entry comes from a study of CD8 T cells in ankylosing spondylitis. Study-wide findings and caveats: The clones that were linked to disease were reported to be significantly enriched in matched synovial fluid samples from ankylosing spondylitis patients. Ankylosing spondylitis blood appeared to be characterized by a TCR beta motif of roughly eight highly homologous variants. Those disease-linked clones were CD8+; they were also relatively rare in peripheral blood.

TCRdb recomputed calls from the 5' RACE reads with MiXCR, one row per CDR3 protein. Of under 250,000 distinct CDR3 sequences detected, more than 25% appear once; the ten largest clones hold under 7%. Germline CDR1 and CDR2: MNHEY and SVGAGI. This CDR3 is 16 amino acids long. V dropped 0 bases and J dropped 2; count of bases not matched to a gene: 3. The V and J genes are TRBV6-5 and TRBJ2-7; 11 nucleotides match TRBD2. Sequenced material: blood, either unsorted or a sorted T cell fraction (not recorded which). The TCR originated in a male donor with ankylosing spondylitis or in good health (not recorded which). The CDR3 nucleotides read TGTGCCAGCAGTTACTCGACTAGCGGGGAAACCTACGAGCAGTACTTC. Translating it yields CASSYSTSGETYEQYF.